Reported below is one TCR beta chain. The antigen it binds to is not known. Base qualities are missing; no much larger clone stands one base away. Using the deep immunoSEQ assay, TCR CDR3 regions were amplified from genomic DNA by multiplex PCR. For each cell subset, the extracted genomic DNA was distributed evenly across all wells of several immunoSEQ 96-well plates, and each plate served as one replicate. For sorted subsets, about 200 ng genomic DNA, equal to 25,000 to 35,000 T cell genomes, was loaded into each replicate PCR. Purified libraries were quantified with a Qubit 3.0 fluorometer, sized on a Bioanalyzer 2100, and re-quantified with the KAPA Library Quantification kit. Every immunoSEQ 96-well plate was sequenced on a separate single-read 150-cycle Illumina NextSeq 550 flow cell. Turning to the authors' computational methods: Because only junctional sequences without quality scores were contained in the immunoSEQ output, filtering matching that applied to full-length reads could not be performed. Sequences were annotated with PyIR, a Python wrapper for IgBLAST v1.9, and V/J genes and CDR3 were assigned using IMGT germline references. Reads with weak V/J assignments (E-value above 1e-6), missing CDR3, stop codons, out-of-frame junctions, or ambiguous translated residues were removed. A V3J clonotype was defined by an identical inferred V gene, J gene, and CDR3 amino acid sequence. Percentage overlap between repertoires was calculated by dividing the number of shared unique clonotypes by the size of the smaller repertoire. Three approaches were used to assess repertoire richness: RTK rarefaction, the Chao1 estimator, and Recon v2.1 estimates of unobserved clonotypes. OLGA was used to compute generation probabilities for all TCRbeta clonotypes that the gDNA method yielded from several donors. TCRdb stores this immuneACCESS table with in-frame sequences only. Part of the clones is absent; in the studies checked, under half of the shortfall reflects unresolved V genes, and no reason is known for the rest. V, J and clone size were drawn from that table, and D and trimming were deduced from the DNA. This sample has fewer than 3 million clones in its table, and 85% to 95% of those were observed once. The ten largest account for 0.37% of the sample.

The donors were healthy, HIV-negative adults with no recently reported acute infections or vaccinations. Every donor was a Caucasian adult residing in Nashville, Tennessee, USA. CD4+ T cells were enriched by magnetic negative selection; naive cells were then positively selected on CD45RA, and the negative fraction formed the memory subset. After blood collection by leukapheresis, PBMCs were isolated using Ficoll-Histopaque density gradient centrifugation and then cryopreserved in the vapor phase of liquid nitrogen. Analytical flow cytometry was used to check the purity and quantity of each magnetically sorted T cell population. From each sorted fraction, genomic DNA was isolated and quantified by UV absorbance on a Nanodrop 2000c. The data stem from a study of shared clonotypes between healthy human individuals (dated by TCRdb to about 2020). About the study as a whole: A couple of women and three men aged 18 to 49 years were included in the cohort. For each donor, CD4 naive and CD4 memory were each run on three plates, CD8 naive on two plates, and CD8 memory on one plate. The study deeply sequenced blood TCR repertoires of five healthy adults to estimate repertoire size and the extent of clonotype sharing between individuals. To increase sequencing depth and limit assay-specific biases, TCR repertoire library preparation and sequencing were carried out by different laboratories using diverse techniques. Leukapheresis yielded between about 0.9 and 9 billion PBMCs per donor. The study at large found these results: Estimated clonotype richness was generally larger for naive than for memory subsets. Based on pairwise subsampling, the degree of clonotype sharing among donors was expected to be affected by sequencing depth. The genetic and exposure-history diversity represented was limited by the small number of donors. Across four donors, 5% to 6% of naive CD4, around 3.5% of naive CD8, 2.3% of memory CD4, and 0.4% to 0.45% of memory CD8 clonotypes were shared. Clonotypes shared by all four sorted-subset donors showed higher generation probabilities than non-shared clonotypes. Even with the large sequencing depth, rarefaction of the sorted-subset datasets indicated that sequencing was incomplete. Sampling was restricted to blood, and TCR repertoires in tissue are likely to differ from TCR repertoires in blood.

From its cysteine to its phenylalanine, the CDR3 spans 17 amino acids. Solely the CDR3 DNA is kept, with 51 bases framed from the first base. CDR1 SNHLY and CDR2 FYNNEI were looked up in the germline V gene. The junction shows trimming of 5 bases on V and 4 bases on J, and the gene matches do not reach 14 bases of it. Sequencing input: naive CD4+ T cells from PBMCs. The sample's cell subset or site label, in plain terms: CD45RA+ positively selected. The source is a man between 18 and 35 years old in good health. Some clones in this sample may be carry-over from other donors' samples. This receptor chain uses TRBV2 and TRBJ2-7; 10 bases in between match TRBD2. This receptor has the CDR3 CASSPSTPGLAWYEQYF. The DNA sequence is given as TGTGCCAGCAGTCCATCAACACCGGGACTAGCGTGGTACGAGCAGTACTTC. Extended through the reference TRBV2 and TRBJ2-7 proteins, this CDR3 yields the full variable domain: EPEVTQTPSHQVTQMGQEVILRCVPISNHLYFYWYRQILGQKVEFLVSFYNNEISEKSEIFDDQFSVERPDGSNFTLKIRSTKLEDSAMYFCASSPSTPGLAWYEQYFGPGTRLTVT.